This T cell receptor beta chain was captured in a study of T cell responses to AZD1222 COVID-19 vaccine. Some clones are missing from TCRdb's copy, which holds only in-frame ones; the method was immunoSEQ multiplex PCR. This table has 150,000 to 200,000 clones, approximately 90% appearing once. The CDR3 contains 18 residues. V was shortened by 1 base and J by 1 base, with 19 bases between the two germline ends. Germline V CDR1 and CDR2: MNHNS, SASEGT. Details on this clone: No antigen is known for it.

Study-level results: Among those given AZD1222, only five to seven were seropositive at baseline. Spike-specific TCR breadth and depth rose after two AZD1222 doses. Repertoire samples came only from after the peak T cell response. In a largely white British group with more females than males, clonal diversity was possibly underestimated.

The V call is TRBV6-1, the J call TRBJ2-5; D gene ambiguous. The receptor comes from an adult who received the MenACWY meningococcal vaccine as a control. The sequenced sample was peripheral blood, obtained 28 days after the second dose of the MenACWY control vaccine. The CDR3 region has the DNA TGTGCCAGCAGTGAAGGCCGCCGGGCGCCCCCCGGCCAAGAGACCCAGTACTTC. Translation gives CASSEGRRAPPGQETQYF.